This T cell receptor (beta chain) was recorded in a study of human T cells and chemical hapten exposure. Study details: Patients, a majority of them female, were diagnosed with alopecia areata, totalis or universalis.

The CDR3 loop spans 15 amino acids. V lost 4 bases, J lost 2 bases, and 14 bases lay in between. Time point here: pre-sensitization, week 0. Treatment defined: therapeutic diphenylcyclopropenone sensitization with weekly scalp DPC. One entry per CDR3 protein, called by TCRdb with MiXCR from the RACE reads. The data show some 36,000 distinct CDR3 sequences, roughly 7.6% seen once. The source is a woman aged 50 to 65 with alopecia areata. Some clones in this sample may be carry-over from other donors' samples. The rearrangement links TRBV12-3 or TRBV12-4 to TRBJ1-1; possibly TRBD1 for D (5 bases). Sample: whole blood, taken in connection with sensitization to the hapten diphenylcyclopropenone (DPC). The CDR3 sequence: CASSSRFRGNTEAFF. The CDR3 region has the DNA TGTGCCAGCAGTTCCCGGTTTAGGGGCAACACTGAAGCTTTCTTT.